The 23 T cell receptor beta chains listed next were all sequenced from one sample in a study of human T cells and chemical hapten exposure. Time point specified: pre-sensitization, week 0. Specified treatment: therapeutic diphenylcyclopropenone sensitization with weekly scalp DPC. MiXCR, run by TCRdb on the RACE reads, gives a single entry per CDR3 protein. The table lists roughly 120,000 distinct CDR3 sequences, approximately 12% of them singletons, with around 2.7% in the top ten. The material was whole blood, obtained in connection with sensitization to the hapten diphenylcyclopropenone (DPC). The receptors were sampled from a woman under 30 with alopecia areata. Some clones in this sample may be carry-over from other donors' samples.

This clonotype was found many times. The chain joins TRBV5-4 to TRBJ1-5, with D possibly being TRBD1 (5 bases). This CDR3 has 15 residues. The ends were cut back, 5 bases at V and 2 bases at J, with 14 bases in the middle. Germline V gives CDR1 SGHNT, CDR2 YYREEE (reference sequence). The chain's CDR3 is CASSPDPGGNQPQHF. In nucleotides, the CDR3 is TGTGCCAGCAGTCCGGATCCGGGGGGCAATCAGCCCCAGCATTTT.

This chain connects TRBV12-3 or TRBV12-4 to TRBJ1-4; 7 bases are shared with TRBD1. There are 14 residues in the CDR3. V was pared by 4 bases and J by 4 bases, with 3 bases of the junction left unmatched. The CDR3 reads CASSWTGLNEKLFF. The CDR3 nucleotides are TGTGCCAGCAGTTGGACAGGCCTTAATGAAAAACTGTTTTTT.

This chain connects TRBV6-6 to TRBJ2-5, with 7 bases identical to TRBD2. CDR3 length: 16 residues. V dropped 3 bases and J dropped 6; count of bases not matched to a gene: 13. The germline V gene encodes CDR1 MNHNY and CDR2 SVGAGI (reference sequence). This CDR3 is CASSYDTGLDKKTQYF. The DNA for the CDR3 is TGTGCCAGCAGTTATGATACAGGACTAGATAAAAAGACCCAGTACTTC.

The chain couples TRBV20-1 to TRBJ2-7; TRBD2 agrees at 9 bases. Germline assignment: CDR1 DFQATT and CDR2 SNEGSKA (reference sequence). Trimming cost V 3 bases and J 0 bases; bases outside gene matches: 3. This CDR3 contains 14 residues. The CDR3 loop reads CSASRRGGSYEQYF. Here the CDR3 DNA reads TGCAGTGCTAGTCGGCGGGGGGGCTCCTACGAGCAGTACTTC.

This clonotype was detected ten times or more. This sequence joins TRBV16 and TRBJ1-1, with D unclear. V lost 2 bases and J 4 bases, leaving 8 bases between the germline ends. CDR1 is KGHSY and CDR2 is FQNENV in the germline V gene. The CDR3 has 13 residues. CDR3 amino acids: CASSQGRFTEAFF. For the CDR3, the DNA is TGTGCCAGCAGCCAAGGGAGGTTCACTGAAGCTTTCTTT.

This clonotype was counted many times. The CDR3 loop reads CAWTKRGTGSSYEQYF. CDR3 coding DNA: TGTGCCTGGACTAAAAGGGGGACAGGGAGCTCCTACGAGCAGTACTTC. This chain uses TRBV30 with TRBJ2-7; 9 bases are a match to TRBD1. The CDR3 sequence is 16 residues long. CDR1 is GTSNPN and CDR2 is SVGIG in the germline V gene (reference sequence). Trimming took 4 bases from V and 0 from J; bases not matched to a gene: 10.

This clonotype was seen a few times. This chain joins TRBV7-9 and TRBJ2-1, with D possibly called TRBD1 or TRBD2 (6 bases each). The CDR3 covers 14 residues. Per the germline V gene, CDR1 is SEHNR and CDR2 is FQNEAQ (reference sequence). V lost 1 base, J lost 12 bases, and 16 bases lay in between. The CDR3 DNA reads TGTGCCAGCAGCTTAGAGTGGGGGGCCGGAGGGCAGTTCTTC. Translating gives CASSLEWGAGGQFF.

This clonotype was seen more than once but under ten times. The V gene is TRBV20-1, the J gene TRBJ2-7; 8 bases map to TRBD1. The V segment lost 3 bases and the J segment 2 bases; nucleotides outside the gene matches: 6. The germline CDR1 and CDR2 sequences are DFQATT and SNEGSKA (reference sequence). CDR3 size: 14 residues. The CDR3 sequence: CSASRGQGTYEQYF. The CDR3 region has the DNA TGCAGTGCTAGTAGAGGACAGGGTACCTACGAGCAGTACTTC.

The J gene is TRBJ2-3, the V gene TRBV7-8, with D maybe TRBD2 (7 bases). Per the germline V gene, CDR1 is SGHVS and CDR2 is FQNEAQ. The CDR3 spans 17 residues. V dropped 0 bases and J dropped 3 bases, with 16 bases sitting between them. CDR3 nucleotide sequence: TGTGCCAGCAGCTTAGCGGGGGGGGCCCTTTGGACAGATACGCAGTATTTT. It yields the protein CASSLAGGALWTDTQYF.

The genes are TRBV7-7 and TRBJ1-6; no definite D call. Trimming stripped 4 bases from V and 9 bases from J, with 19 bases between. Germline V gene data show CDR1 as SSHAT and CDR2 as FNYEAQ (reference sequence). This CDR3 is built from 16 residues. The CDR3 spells CASSYASQTPSSPLHF. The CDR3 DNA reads TGTGCCAGCAGCTATGCCTCCCAGACCCCCAGTTCACCCCTCCACTTT. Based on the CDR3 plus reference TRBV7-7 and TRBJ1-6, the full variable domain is GAGVSQSPRYKVTKRGQDVTLRCDPISSHATLYWYQQALGQGPEFLTYFNYEAQPDKSGLPSDRFSAERPEGSISTLTIQRTEQRDSAMYRCASSYASQTPSSPLHFGNGTRLTVT.

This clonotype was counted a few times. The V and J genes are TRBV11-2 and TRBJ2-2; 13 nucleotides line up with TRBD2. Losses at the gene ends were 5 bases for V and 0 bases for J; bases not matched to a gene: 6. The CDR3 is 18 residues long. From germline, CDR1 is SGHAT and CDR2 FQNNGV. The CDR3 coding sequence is TGTGCCAGCAGCGAAGGGACTAGCGGGGTCGCGAACACCGGGGAGCTGTTTTTT. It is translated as CASSEGTSGVANTGELFF.

The DNA for the CDR3 is TGTGCCAGCACAACGACACCTTACGAGCAGTACTTC. It translates to CASTTTPYEQYF. This chain uses TRBV28 with TRBJ2-7; no clear D gene. Germline V gene data show CDR1 as MDHEN and CDR2 as SYDVKM. V was pared by 7 bases and J by 4 bases, with 11 bases between. The CDR3 runs 12 residues. Full variable domain (missing parts from reference TRBV28 and TRBJ2-7): DVKVTQSSRYLVKRTGEKVFLECVQDMDHENMFWYRQDPGLGLRLIYFSYDVKMKEKGDIPEGYSVSREKKERFSLILESASTNQTSMYLCASTTTPYEQYFGPGTRLTVT.

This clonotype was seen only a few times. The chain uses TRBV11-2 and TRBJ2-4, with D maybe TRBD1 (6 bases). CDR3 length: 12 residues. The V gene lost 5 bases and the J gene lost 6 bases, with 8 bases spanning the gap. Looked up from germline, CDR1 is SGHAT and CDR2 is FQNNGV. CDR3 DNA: TGTGCCAGCAGCCAGGACAGAAACATTCAGTACTTC. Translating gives CASSQDRNIQYF.

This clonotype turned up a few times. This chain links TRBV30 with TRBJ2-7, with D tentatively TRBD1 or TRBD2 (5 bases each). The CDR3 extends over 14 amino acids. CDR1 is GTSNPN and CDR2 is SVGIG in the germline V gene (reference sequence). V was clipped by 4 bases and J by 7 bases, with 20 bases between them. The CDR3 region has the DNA TGTGCCTGGACCCCATCCGGGGCCATACGAGAGCAGTACTTC. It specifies CAWTPSGAIREQYF.

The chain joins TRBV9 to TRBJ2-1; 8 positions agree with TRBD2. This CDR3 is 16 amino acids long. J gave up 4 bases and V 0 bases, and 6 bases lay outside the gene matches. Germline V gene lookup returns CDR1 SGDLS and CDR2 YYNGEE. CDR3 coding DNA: TGTGCCAGCAGCGTAGATCCCAGCGGGGGTTACAATGAGCAGTTCTTC. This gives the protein CASSVDPSGGYNEQFF. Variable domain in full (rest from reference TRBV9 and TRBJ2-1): DSGVTQTPKHLITATGQRVTLRCSPRSGDLSVYWYQQSLDQGLQFLIQYYNGEERAKGNILERFSAQQFPDLHSELNLSSLELGDSALYFCASSVDPSGGYNEQFFGPGTRLTVL.

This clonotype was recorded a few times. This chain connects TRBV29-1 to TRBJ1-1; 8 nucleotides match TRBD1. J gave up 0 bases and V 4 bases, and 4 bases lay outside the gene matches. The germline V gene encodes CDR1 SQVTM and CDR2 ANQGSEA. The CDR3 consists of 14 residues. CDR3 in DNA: TGCAGCGTTGCTCAGGGGGCGATGAACACTGAAGCTTTCTTT. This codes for CSVAQGAMNTEAFF.

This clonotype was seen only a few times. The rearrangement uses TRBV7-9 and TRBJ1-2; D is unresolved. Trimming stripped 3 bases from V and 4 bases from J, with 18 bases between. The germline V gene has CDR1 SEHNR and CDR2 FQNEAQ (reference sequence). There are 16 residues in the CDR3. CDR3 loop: CASSFGREGRIYGYTF. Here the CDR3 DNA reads TGTGCCAGCAGCTTTGGCCGGGAAGGCCGTATCTATGGCTACACCTTC. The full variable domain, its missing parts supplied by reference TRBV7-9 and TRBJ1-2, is DTGVSQNPRHKITKRGQNVTFRCDPISEHNRLYWYRQTLGQGPEFLTYFQNEAQLEKSRLLSDRFSAERPKGSFSTLEIQRTEQGDSAMYLCASSFGREGRIYGYTFGSGTRLTVV.

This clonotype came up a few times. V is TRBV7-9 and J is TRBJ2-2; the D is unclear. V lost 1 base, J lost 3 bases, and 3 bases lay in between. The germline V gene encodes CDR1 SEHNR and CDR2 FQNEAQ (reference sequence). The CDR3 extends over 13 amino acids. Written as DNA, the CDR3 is TGTGCCAGCAGCTTAGACGACACCGGGGAGCTGTTTTTT. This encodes CASSLDDTGELFF.

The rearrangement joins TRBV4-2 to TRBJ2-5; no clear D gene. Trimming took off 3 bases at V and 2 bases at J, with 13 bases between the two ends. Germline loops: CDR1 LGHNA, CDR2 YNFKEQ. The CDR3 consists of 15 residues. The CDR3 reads CASSQGQSEQETQYF. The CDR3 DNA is TGTGCCAGCAGCCAGGGTCAAAGCGAGCAAGAGACCCAGTACTTC.

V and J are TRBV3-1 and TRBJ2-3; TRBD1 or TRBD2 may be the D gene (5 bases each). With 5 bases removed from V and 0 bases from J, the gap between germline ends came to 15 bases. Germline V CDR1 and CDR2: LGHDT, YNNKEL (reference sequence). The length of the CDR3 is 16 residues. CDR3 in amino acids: CASSSRGAASTDTQYF. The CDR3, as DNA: TGTGCCAGCAGCTCCCGAGGGGCGGCTAGCACAGATACGCAGTATTTT.

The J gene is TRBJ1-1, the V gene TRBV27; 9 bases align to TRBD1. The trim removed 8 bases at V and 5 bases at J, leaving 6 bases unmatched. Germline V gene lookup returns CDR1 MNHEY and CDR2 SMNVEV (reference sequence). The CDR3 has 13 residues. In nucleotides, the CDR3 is TGTGCCAGCCGGACAGGGGTAGAGACTGAAGCTTTCTTT. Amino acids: CASRTGVETEAFF.

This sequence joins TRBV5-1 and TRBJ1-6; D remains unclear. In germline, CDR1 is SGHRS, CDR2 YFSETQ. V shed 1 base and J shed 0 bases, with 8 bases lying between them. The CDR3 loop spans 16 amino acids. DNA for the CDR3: TGCGCCAGCAGCTTGTACGCTAGCTCCTATAATTCACCCCTCCACTTT. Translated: CASSLYASSYNSPLHF. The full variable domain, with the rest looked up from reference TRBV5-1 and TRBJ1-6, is KAGVTQTPRYLIKTRGQQVTLSCSPISGHRSVSWYQQTPGQGLQFLFEYFSETQRNKGNFPGRFSGRQFSNSRSEMNVSTLELGDSALYLCASSLYASSYNSPLHFGNGTRLTVT.

Here the CDR3 reads CASSLEWTNTGELFF. CDR3 in DNA: TGTGCCAGCAGTTTAGAGTGGACGAACACCGGGGAGCTGTTTTTT. This sequence joins TRBV12-3 or TRBV12-4 and TRBJ2-2, with D uncertain. V lost 1 base and J lost 0, with 6 bases in between. The CDR3 has 15 residues.